This T cell receptor beta chain was recorded in a study of T cell changes during pregnancy in multiple sclerosis. The CDR3 sequence is 13 residues long. CDR1 is MNHNS, CDR2 SASEGT, per germline. J was trimmed by 2 bases and V by 6 bases; bases with no gene match: 4. Measured with immunoSEQ multiplex PCR; TCRdb has only the in-frame clones, and not every one. The table lists under 75,000 clones, under 95% of them singletons. The input for sequencing was peripheral blood, taken in the third trimester of pregnancy. The TCR originated in a female donor in good health, enrolled as a control in a pregnancy study. The gene calls are TRBV6-1 and TRBJ2-7; 7 nucleotides line up with TRBD1. The CDR3 loop reads CASRGTATYEQYF. The CDR3 DNA reads TGTGCCAGCAGGGGGACAGCGACCTACGAGCAGTACTTC.